Below are 14 T cell receptor beta chains sequenced from a single sample in a study of T cell clonotyping in hematopoietic cell transplantation. The table came from immunoSEQ multiplex PCR; TCRdb's copy has only in-frame clones and leaves some out. The repertoire holds 15,000 to 20,000 clones, around 85% seen once, with roughly 14% in the top ten. The sample comprised peripheral blood mononuclear cells. All receptors come from a man between 60 and 75 years old in good health. Some clones in this sample may be carry-over from other donors' samples.

The J gene is TRBJ2-1, the V gene TRBV2; the D gene is possibly TRBD1 (5 bases). V lost 3 bases to trimming and J lost 6 bases, with 12 bases between them. The CDR3 runs to 14 residues. The germline V gene encodes CDR1 SNHLY and CDR2 FYNNEI. The CDR3 DNA sequence: TGTGCCAGCAGTGACAGGGTTGCGGTCAATGAGCAGTTCTTC. Its translation: CASSDRVAVNEQFF.

This clone has a handful of counts. The gene calls are TRBV4-1 and TRBJ1-6, with unresolved D. V lost 4 bases and J lost 6, with 13 bases in between. CDR1 is MGHRA, CDR2 YSYEKL, per germline. The CDR3 spans 15 residues. CDR3 bases: TGCGCCAGCAGCCTACAACACCCGTCTAATTCACCCCTCCACTTT. Protein sequence: CASSLQHPSNSPLHF.

In DNA form, the CDR3 reads TGTGCCAGCAGACGGGACAGGGGAAATTCACCCCTCCACTTT. The encoded protein is CASRRDRGNSPLHF. The chain uses TRBV2 and TRBJ1-6; 10 positions agree with TRBD1. The junction had 3 bases not matched to a gene; V was cut back by 6 bases and J by 7 bases. The CDR3 runs 14 residues. Germline CDR1 is SNHLY and CDR2 is FYNNEI.

The chain combines TRBV5-6 with TRBJ2-1; 10 bases align to TRBD2. CDR1 SGHDT and CDR2 YYEEEE come from the germline V gene. Trimming cost V 0 bases and J 4 bases; bases outside gene matches: 4. CDR3 length: 16 amino acids. Here the CDR3 reads CASSLERGGDYNEQFF. For the CDR3, the DNA is TGTGCCAGCAGCTTGGAGCGGGGGGGCGATTACAATGAGCAGTTCTTC.

The chain carries TRBV7-6 and TRBJ2-7, with no clear D. The CDR3 extends over 14 amino acids. The V and J ends lost 1 base and 7 bases respectively, with 14 bases between them. Germline CDR1 and CDR2: SGHVS and FNYEAQ. The CDR3 bases are TGTGCCAGCAGCTTAGTTCAGACGCGTCCGGAGCAGTACTTC. Its translation: CASSLVQTRPEQYF.

The V call is TRBV30, the J call TRBJ2-7, with no clear D. The CDR3 length is 10 residues. CDR1 is GTSNPN, CDR2 SVGIG, per germline (reference sequence). Trimming took 7 bases from V and 4 from J, leaving 8 bases between them. The CDR3 loop reads CALTSYEQYF. CDR3 in DNA: TGTGCCTTGACGTCTTACGAGCAGTACTTC.

In this sample, this clone turned up a few times. V usage is TRBV2 and J usage is TRBJ2-7; unclear D gene. This CDR3 contains 15 residues. The germline V gene encodes CDR1 SNHLY and CDR2 FYNNEI. The V end was cut by 1 base, the J end by 0 bases, with 10 bases between. The CDR3 protein is CASSEGARNSYEQYF. CDR3 nucleotides: TGTGCCAGCAGTGAAGGGGCCCGCAACTCCTACGAGCAGTACTTC.

This chain joins TRBV30 and TRBJ1-2; D uncertain. V was clipped by 0 bases and J by 7 bases, with 15 bases between them. Germline V gene data show CDR1 as GTSNPN and CDR2 as SVGIG (reference sequence). CDR3 size: 14 residues. The CDR3, as DNA: TGTGCCTGGAGTGTATTAAACCTACCGAGTGGCTACACCTTC. It is translated as CAWSVLNLPSGYTF.

On this clone: One junction end does not reproduce the germline sequence, and a read error may be involved. The CDR3 DNA reads TGCGCCAGCAGCGTCACAGATACGCAGTATTTT. It specifies CASSVTDTQYF. This sequence joins TRBV5-6 and TRBJ2-3; D remains unclear. CDR1 and CDR2 (germline): SGHDT, YYEEEE. This CDR3 comprises 11 residues.

The J gene is TRBJ1-2, the V gene TRBV5-6; 7 bases fit TRBD1. Germline-derived CDR1 and CDR2 are SGHDT and YYEEEE. V lost 0 bases, J lost 2 bases, and 4 bases stayed unmatched. The length of the CDR3 is 15 residues. The CDR3 region has the DNA TGTGCCAGCAGCTTGGGGGGGACAGACAACTATGGCTACACCTTC. As protein: CASSLGGTDNYGYTF.

The chain carries TRBV6-6 and TRBJ1-1, with D possibly being TRBD1 (5 bases). V lost 3 bases and J 5 bases, leaving 13 bases between the germline ends. The CDR3 has 14 amino acids. The germline CDR1 and CDR2 sequences are MNHNY and SVGAGI (reference sequence). The DNA of the CDR3 is TGTGCCAGCAGTTATGCCCGGGGGAGAACTGAAGCTTTCTTT. Translated, it gives CASSYARGRTEAFF.

The V call is TRBV25-1, the J call TRBJ1-2; D remains ambiguous. Germline lookup yields CDR1 MGHDK and CDR2 SYGVNS. Trimming cost V 4 bases and J 8 bases, with 8 bases left between them. The CDR3 has 11 amino acids. CDR3 amino acids: CASSGGGGYTF. CDR3 nucleotide sequence: TGTGCCAGCAGTGGAGGTGGCGGCTACACCTTC.

The V gene is TRBV5-6, the J gene TRBJ2-7; D not resolved. The CDR3 is 11 residues long. From germline, CDR1 is SGHDT and CDR2 YYEEEE. V was clipped by 2 bases and J by 4 bases, with 4 bases between them. DNA for the CDR3: TGTGCCAGCAGCTTCCAATACGAGCAGTACTTC. This sequence encodes CASSFQYEQYF.

The chain combines TRBV10-3 with TRBJ2-2; possibly TRBD1 or TRBD2 for D (5 bases each). The CDR3 covers 18 residues. The V and J ends lost 2 bases and 5 bases respectively, with 21 bases between them. Germline V gene sequence: CDR1 ENHRY, CDR2 SYGVKD. DNA for the CDR3: TGTGCCATCAGTGAGGCCGGGACCCTTGCGAGAGGTACCGGGGAGCTGTTTTTT. Translated: CAISEAGTLARGTGELFF.